One and the same sample provided the 3 T cell receptor beta chains below, sequenced in a study of human T cells and chemical hapten exposure. Time point denoted: pre-sensitization, week 0. This sample's treatment: therapeutic diphenylcyclopropenone sensitization with weekly scalp DPC. TCRdb passed the RACE reads through MiXCR, listing each CDR3 protein once. The sample carries around 260,000 distinct CDR3 sequences, approximately 8.6% recorded once. This material consisted of whole blood, taken in connection with sensitization to the hapten diphenylcyclopropenone (DPC). These TCRs come from a woman aged 40 to 50 with alopecia areata. Some clones in this sample may be carry-over from other donors' samples.

The J gene is TRBJ1-5, the V gene TRBV28; D remains ambiguous. The ends were cut back, 2 bases at V and 6 bases at J, with 14 bases in the middle. Per germline, CDR1 MDHEN and CDR2 SYDVKM. The CDR3 runs 15 residues. DNA of the CDR3: TGTGCCAGCAGTTTAGGAGGTAGCGTCGGTCAGCCCCAGCATTTT. This encodes CASSLGGSVGQPQHF.

This clonotype was seen at least ten times. The V gene is TRBV12-3 or TRBV12-4, the J gene TRBJ2-1, with 7 bases identical to TRBD1. This CDR3 is 15 amino acids long. Trimming removed 2 bases from V and 5 bases from J; junction bases left unmatched: 6. The CDR3 loop is CASSLKGARHNEQFF. The CDR3 DNA is TGTGCCAGCAGTTTAAAGGGGGCCCGACACAATGAGCAGTTCTTC.

This clonotype was seen a few times. The V and J genes are TRBV4-1 and TRBJ2-5; D possibly matches TRBD1 or TRBD2 (5 bases each). There are 16 residues in the CDR3. Germline V gene data show CDR1 as MGHRA and CDR2 as YSYEKL. Trimming removed 7 bases at V and 0 bases at J, with 18 bases between. The CDR3: CASKDLGKGYQETQYF. Here the CDR3 DNA reads TGCGCCAGCAAGGACTTGGGGAAGGGGTACCAAGAGACCCAGTACTTC.